This TCR beta chain appears in the sequencing data of a study of identical twins. Whole-study results and caveats: Alpha sequences that were out-of-frame and twin-shared showed an excess of low generation probability. Out-of-frame TCR alpha sharing observed in monozygotic twins exceeded model estimates.

Germline values: CDR1 MNHEY, CDR2 SVGAGI. The CDR3 sequence is 14 residues long. With V trimmed by 7 bases and J by 4 bases, 9 bases remained unmatched. TCRdb analysed the 5' RACE reads with MiXCR anew, one entry per CDR3 protein. The table lists more than 1.5 million distinct CDR3 sequences, about 32% of them singletons. This clonotype was counted a few times. Its antigen is still unknown. The TCR comes from a newborn girl in good health. The rearrangement joins TRBV6-5 to TRBJ1-2; TRBD1 matches at 7 bases. The sample comprised cord blood. Here the CDR3 DNA reads TGTGCCAGCACTTTTGCAGGGGGGATCTATGGCTACACCTTC. Translation gives CASTFAGGIYGYTF.